This is a list of T cell receptor beta chains from one sample in a study of T cell repertoires in cytomegalovirus infection. MiXCR was run by TCRdb on the reads, yielding one entry per CDR3 protein. The top ten clones hold around 50% of a sample with roughly 570,000 distinct CDR3 sequences, 40% of them seen once. Their cognate antigens are unknown. This sample comprised cultured PBMCs, obtained from culture after CMV antigen stimulation. Every receptor here comes from a human donor in good health (CMV status not recorded). Some clones in this sample may be carry-over from other donors' samples. The CDR3 runs from the conserved cysteine through the conserved F or W. D genes are given only for firm matches. Part of the rows lack a size; the others show once, few, many or a class for expanded clones.

j_call: TRBJ1-5; v_call: TRBV2; d_call: .; clone_size: .; cdr3_nt: TGTGCCAGCAGTTCGGACAGACCTAAGCCCCAGCATTTT; cdr3_aa: CASSSDRPKPQHF
j_call: TRBJ2-3; v_call: TRBV10-3; d_call: .; clone_size: .; cdr3_nt: TGTGCCATCAACGGTGGCGAGACCGGGGTGGAGATTGATACGCAGTATTTT; cdr3_aa: CAINGGETGVEIDTQYF
j_call: TRBJ2-7; v_call: TRBV7-2; d_call: .; clone_size: .; cdr3_nt: TGTGCCACTTCCAGGGTGGCCTACTACGAGCAGTACTTC; cdr3_aa: CATSRVAYYEQYF
j_call: TRBJ2-4; v_call: TRBV4-3; d_call: .; clone_size: .; cdr3_nt: TGCGCCAGCCCGAAACTGGGGGAGGACATTCAGTACTTC; cdr3_aa: CASPKLGEDIQYF
j_call: TRBJ2-7; v_call: TRBV7-2; d_call: TRBD1; clone_size: .; cdr3_nt: TGTGCCAGCAGCTTGACAGGGACCCGCTACGAGCAGTACTTC; cdr3_aa: CASSLTGTRYEQYF
j_call: TRBJ2-5; v_call: TRBV7-9; d_call: TRBD2; clone_size: .; cdr3_nt: TGTGCCAGCAGCTTAGGACTAGCGTACCAAGAGACCCAGTACTTC; cdr3_aa: CASSLGLAYQETQYF
j_call: TRBJ2-3; v_call: TRBV28; d_call: .; clone_size: .; cdr3_nt: TGTGCCATCGCCCCCTTCGGACGGTACACAGATACGCAGTATTTT; cdr3_aa: CAIAPFGRYTDTQYF
j_call: TRBJ1-1; v_call: TRBV4-1; d_call: .; clone_size: .; cdr3_nt: TGCGCCAGCAGCCACCCAACACGGCTCGCTGAAGCTTTCTTT; cdr3_aa: CASSHPTRLAEAFF
j_call: TRBJ2-1; v_call: TRBV7-6; d_call: TRBD1; clone_size: .; cdr3_nt: TGTGCCAGCAGAGGGGGCAGGAGGCAGTTCTTC; cdr3_aa: CASRGGRRQFF
j_call: TRBJ1-6; v_call: TRBV6-1; d_call: .; clone_size: few; cdr3_nt: TGTGCCAGCAGACGGGGCACGAATTCACCCCTCCACTTT; cdr3_aa: CASRRGTNSPLHF
j_call: TRBJ1-1; v_call: TRBV20-1; d_call: .; clone_size: .; cdr3_nt: TGCAGTCCCAAGGACGGGGACACTGAAGCTTTCTTT; cdr3_aa: CSPKDGDTEAFF
j_call: TRBJ2-7; v_call: TRBV12-3/TRBV12-4; d_call: .; clone_size: .; cdr3_nt: TGTGCCAGCAGTTTTGGGGCAGGCGCCTCCTACGAGCAGTACTTC; cdr3_aa: CASSFGAGASYEQYF
j_call: TRBJ2-7; v_call: TRBV7-6; d_call: .; clone_size: few; cdr3_nt: TGTGCCAGCAGCCCCAGAGGGAGGGGGGCCTACGAGCAGTACTTC; cdr3_aa: CASSPRGRGAYEQYF
j_call: TRBJ2-7; v_call: TRBV5-4; d_call: TRBD1; clone_size: .; cdr3_nt: TGTGCCAGCAGCACAGGGGGCAATACGGGCAACGAGCAGTACTTC; cdr3_aa: CASSTGGNTGNEQYF
j_call: TRBJ1-1; v_call: TRBV7-7; d_call: TRBD1; clone_size: .; cdr3_nt: TGTGCCAGCAGCTCAGCCCCTTACAGGGGGCTCGGAACGAACACTGAAGCTTTCTTT; cdr3_aa: CASSSAPYRGLGTNTEAFF
j_call: TRBJ2-7; v_call: TRBV4-1; d_call: TRBD2; clone_size: .; cdr3_nt: TGTGCCAGCAGCGGGGCACGGTCCTACGAGCAGTACTTC; cdr3_aa: CASSGARSYEQYF
j_call: TRBJ2-3; v_call: TRBV2; d_call: .; clone_size: .; cdr3_nt: TGTGCCAGCAGTCTTCAGGCGGGTCCAGATACGCAGTATTTT; cdr3_aa: CASSLQAGPDTQYF
j_call: TRBJ2-7; v_call: TRBV12-3/TRBV12-4; d_call: TRBD1; clone_size: .; cdr3_nt: TGTGCCAGCAGACGGGGACAGGGGGCCTGGGAGCAGTACTTC; cdr3_aa: CASRRGQGAWEQYF
j_call: TRBJ1-3; v_call: TRBV11-2; d_call: .; clone_size: few; cdr3_nt: TGTGCCAGCAGCTTTTTTGCCGGGGTTGGAAACACCATATATTTT; cdr3_aa: CASSFFAGVGNTIYF
j_call: TRBJ1-5; v_call: TRBV10-3; d_call: .; clone_size: .; cdr3_nt: TGTGCCATCAGTGAGTCGAGAAGCCAGCCCCAGCATTTT; cdr3_aa: CAISESRSQPQHF
j_call: TRBJ1-6; v_call: TRBV7-2; d_call: .; clone_size: many; cdr3_nt: TGTGCCAGCAGGTCTCGACAGAGTAATTCACCCCTCCACTTT; cdr3_aa: CASRSRQSNSPLHF
j_call: TRBJ2-2; v_call: TRBV20-1; d_call: .; clone_size: .; cdr3_nt: TGCAGTGCTAGAGGCCGCTCGAACACCGGGGAGCTGTTTTTT; cdr3_aa: CSARGRSNTGELFF
j_call: TRBJ2-3; v_call: TRBV6-5; d_call: .; clone_size: .; cdr3_nt: TGTGCCAGCAGTTACGGGGGGGCCCTCTCGGATACGCAGTATTTT; cdr3_aa: CASSYGGALSDTQYF
j_call: TRBJ2-1; v_call: TRBV6-1; d_call: TRBD2; clone_size: many; cdr3_nt: TGTGCCAGCAGTGATCAGACTAGCGGGACTACGGAGCAGTTCTTC; cdr3_aa: CASSDQTSGTTEQFF
j_call: TRBJ2-7; v_call: TRBV6-2/TRBV6-3; d_call: .; clone_size: .; cdr3_nt: TGTGCCAGCAGTTACTTCAGGAGGGAGGCCTCCTACGAGCAGTACTTC; cdr3_aa: CASSYFRREASYEQYF
j_call: TRBJ1-6; v_call: TRBV4-1; d_call: TRBD1; clone_size: .; cdr3_nt: TGCGCCAGCAGCCGAGTCATCCGGGACAGGGTTGATTCACCCCTCCACTTT; cdr3_aa: CASSRVIRDRVDSPLHF
j_call: TRBJ1-2; v_call: TRBV20-1; d_call: .; clone_size: .; cdr3_nt: TGCAGTGCTCGGACGGGCCGAGGGGGCTACACCTTC; cdr3_aa: CSARTGRGGYTF
j_call: TRBJ2-7; v_call: TRBV27; d_call: TRBD2; clone_size: once; cdr3_nt: TGTGCCAGCAACCGAGCGGGGGGGCCGGGAGAGCAGTACTTC; cdr3_aa: CASNRAGGPGEQYF
j_call: TRBJ1-2; v_call: TRBV7-3; d_call: .; clone_size: few; cdr3_nt: TGTGCCAGCAGCTCTGGAGCCAGGGTTAACTATGGCTACACCTTC; cdr3_aa: CASSSGARVNYGYTF
j_call: TRBJ1-4; v_call: TRBV12-3/TRBV12-4; d_call: .; clone_size: .; cdr3_nt: TGTGCCGTTTCCACTGCAACTAATGAAAAACTGTTTTTT; cdr3_aa: CAVSTATNEKLFF
j_call: TRBJ2-1; v_call: TRBV20-1; d_call: TRBD2; clone_size: .; cdr3_nt: TGCAGTGCTCCGTTAGCGGGAGCCGGGAATGAGCAGTTCTTC; cdr3_aa: CSAPLAGAGNEQFF